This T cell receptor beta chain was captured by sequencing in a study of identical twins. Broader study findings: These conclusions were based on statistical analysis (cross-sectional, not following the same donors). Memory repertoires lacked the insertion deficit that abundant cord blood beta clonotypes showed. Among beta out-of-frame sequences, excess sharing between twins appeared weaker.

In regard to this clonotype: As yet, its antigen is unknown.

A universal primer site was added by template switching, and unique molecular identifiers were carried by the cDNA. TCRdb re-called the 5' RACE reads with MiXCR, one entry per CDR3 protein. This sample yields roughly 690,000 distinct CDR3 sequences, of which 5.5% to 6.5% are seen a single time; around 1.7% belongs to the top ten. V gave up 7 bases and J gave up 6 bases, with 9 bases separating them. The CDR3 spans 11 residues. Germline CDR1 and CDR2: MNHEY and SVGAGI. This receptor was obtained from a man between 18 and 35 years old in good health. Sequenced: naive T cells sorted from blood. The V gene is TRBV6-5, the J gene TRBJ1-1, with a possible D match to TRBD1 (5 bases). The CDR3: CASTGIAEAFF. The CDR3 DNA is TGTGCCAGCACAGGGATCGCTGAAGCTTTCTTT.